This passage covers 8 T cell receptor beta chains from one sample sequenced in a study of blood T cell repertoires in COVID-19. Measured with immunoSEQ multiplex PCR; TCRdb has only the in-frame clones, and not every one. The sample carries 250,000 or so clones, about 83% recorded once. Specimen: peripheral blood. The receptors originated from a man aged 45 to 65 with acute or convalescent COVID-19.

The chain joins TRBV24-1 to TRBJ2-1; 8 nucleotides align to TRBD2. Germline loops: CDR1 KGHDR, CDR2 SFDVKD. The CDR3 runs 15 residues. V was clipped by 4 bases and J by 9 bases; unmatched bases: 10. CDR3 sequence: CATSDSSGGTREQFF. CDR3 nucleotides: TGTGCCACCAGTGACTCCTCGGGGGGGACGCGTGAGCAGTTCTTC.

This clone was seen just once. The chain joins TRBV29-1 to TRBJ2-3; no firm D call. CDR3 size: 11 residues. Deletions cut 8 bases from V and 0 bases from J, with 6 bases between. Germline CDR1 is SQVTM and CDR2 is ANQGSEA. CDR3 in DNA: TGCAGCTCAACTAGCACAGATACGCAGTATTTT. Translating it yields CSSTSTDTQYF.

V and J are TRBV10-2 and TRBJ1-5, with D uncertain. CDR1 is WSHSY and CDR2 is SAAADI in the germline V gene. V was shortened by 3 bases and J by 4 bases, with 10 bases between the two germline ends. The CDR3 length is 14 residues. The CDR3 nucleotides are TGCGCCAGCAGTGATAAACAGATTAATCAGCCCCAGCATTTT. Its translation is CASSDKQINQPQHF.

The CDR3 bases are TGTGCCACCAGTGATACCCACAGGGGTCTCCAAGAGACCCAGTACTTC. It codes for CATSDTHRGLQETQYF. This rearrangement joins TRBV24-1 to TRBJ2-5; 7 bases are a match to TRBD1. V lost 3 bases, J lost 1 base, and 7 bases stayed unmatched. Per the germline V gene, CDR1 is KGHDR and CDR2 is SFDVKD. CDR3 size: 16 residues.

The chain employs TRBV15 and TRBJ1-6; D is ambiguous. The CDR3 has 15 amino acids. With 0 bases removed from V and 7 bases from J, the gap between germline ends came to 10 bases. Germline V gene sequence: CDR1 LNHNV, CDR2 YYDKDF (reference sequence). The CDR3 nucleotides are TGTGCCACCAGCAGAGATTTGGTCCAGAATTCACCCCTCCACTTT. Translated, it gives CATSRDLVQNSPLHF.

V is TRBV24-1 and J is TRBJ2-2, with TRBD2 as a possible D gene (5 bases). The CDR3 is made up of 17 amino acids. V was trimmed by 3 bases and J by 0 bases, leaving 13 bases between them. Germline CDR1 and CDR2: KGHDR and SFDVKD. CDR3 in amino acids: CATSDGRGRSNTGELFF. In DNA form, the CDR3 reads TGTGCCACCAGTGATGGCCGAGGGAGATCGAACACCGGGGAGCTGTTTTTT.

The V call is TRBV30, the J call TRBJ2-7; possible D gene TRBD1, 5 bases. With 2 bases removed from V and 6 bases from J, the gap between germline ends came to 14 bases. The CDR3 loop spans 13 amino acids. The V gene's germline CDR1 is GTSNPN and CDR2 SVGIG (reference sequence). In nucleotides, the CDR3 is TGTGCCTGGAGTACGACAGTATTGGGCGAGCAGTACTTC. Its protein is CAWSTTVLGEQYF.

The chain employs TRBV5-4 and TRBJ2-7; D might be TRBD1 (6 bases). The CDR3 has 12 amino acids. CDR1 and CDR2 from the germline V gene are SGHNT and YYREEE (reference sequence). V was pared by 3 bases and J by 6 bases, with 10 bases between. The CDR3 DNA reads TGTGCCAGCAGCTCCAGGGGCGGCGAGCAGTACTTC. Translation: CASSSRGGEQYF.